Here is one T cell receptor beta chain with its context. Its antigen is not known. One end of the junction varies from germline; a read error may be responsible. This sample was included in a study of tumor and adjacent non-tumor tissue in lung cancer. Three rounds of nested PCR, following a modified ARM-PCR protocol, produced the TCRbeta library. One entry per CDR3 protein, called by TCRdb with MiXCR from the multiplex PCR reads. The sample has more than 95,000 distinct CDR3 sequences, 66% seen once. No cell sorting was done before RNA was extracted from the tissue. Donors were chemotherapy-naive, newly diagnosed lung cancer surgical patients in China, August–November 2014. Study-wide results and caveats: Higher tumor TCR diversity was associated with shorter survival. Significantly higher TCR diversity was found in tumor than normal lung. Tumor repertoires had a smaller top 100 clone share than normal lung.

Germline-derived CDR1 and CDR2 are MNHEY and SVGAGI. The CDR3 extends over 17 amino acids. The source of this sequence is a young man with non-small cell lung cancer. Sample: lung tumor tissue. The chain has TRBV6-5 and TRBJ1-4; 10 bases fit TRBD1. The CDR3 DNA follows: TGTGTCAGCAGTTACCTAGGACAGGGGGGATATGGTAAAAAACCGTTTTTT. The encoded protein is CVSSYLGQGGYGKKPFF.